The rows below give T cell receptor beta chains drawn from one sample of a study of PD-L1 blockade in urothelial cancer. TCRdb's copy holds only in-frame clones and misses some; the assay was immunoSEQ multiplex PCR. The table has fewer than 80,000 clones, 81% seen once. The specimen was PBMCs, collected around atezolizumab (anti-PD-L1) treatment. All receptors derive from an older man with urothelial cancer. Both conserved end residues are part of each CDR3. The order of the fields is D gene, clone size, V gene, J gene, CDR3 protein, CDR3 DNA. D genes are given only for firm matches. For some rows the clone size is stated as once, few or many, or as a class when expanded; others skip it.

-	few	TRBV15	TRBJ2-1	CATSSSWRGEQFF	TGTGCCACCAGCAGCTCCTGGCGGGGTGAGCAGTTCTTC
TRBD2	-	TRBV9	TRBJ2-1	CASSVGTSGYNEQFF	TGTGCCAGCAGCGTAGGGACTAGCGGATACAATGAGCAGTTCTTC
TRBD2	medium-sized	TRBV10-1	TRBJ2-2	CASSATSSQGELFF	TGCGCCAGCAGTGCGACTAGCTCGCAAGGGGAGCTGTTTTTT
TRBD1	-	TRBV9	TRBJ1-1	CASSVLDRPGVAEAFF	TGTGCCAGCAGCGTACTGGACAGGCCGGGAGTAGCTGAAGCTTTCTTT
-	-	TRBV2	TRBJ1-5	CASSEASLQDQPQHF	TGTGCCAGCAGTGAAGCGAGCCTCCAAGATCAGCCCCAGCATTTT
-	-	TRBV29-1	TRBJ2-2	CSVEVSSGAGELFF	TGCAGCGTTGAAGTGTCTTCGGGGGCCGGGGAGCTGTTTTTT
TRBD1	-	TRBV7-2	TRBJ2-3	CASSLRRTGVPDTQYF	TGTGCCAGCAGCTTAAGGAGGACAGGGGTCCCAGATACGCAGTATTTT
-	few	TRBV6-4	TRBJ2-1	CASRPGLQHNEQFF	TGTGCCAGCAGGCCGGGACTCCAGCACAATGAGCAGTTCTTC
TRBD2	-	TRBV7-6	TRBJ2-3	CASSSLAGETSSDTQYF	TGTGCCAGCAGCTCCTTAGCGGGAGAAACAAGTTCCGATACGCAGTATTTT
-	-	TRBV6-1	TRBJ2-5	CASSNGLQETQYF	TGTGCCAGCAGTAACGGGTTACAAGAGACCCAGTACTTC
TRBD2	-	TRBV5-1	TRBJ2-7	CASSPTSGRAYEQYF	TGCGCCAGCAGCCCGACTAGCGGGAGGGCCTACGAGCAGTACTTC
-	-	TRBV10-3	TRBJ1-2	CAISESQDYGYTF	TGTGCCATCAGTGAGAGTCAGGACTATGGCTACACCTTC
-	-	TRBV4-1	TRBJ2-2	CASSQFGSLGTGELFF	TGCGCCAGCAGCCAGTTCGGGAGCTTGGGGACCGGGGAGCTGTTTTTT
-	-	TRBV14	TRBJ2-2	CASSQVAGAGELFF	TGTGCCAGCAGCCAAGTAGCAGGGGCCGGGGAGCTGTTTTTT
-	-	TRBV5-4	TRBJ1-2	CASSLVGREDYTF	TGTGCCAGCAGCTTGGTTGGCAGGGAGGACTACACCTTC
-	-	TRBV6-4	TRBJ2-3	CASSDQGQDTQYF	TGTGCCAGCAGTGACCAGGGGCAGGATACGCAGTATTTT
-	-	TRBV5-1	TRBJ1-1	CASSYEGDLGTEAFF	TGCGCCAGCAGCTACGAAGGGGATCTTGGCACTGAAGCTTTCTTT
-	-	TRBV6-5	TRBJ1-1	CASSYLGGTEAFF	TGTGCCAGCAGTTACTTAGGGGGCACTGAAGCTTTCTTT
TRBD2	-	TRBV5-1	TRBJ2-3	CASSSGLAGKSDTQYF	TGCGCCAGCAGCTCGGGACTAGCGGGAAAATCAGATACGCAGTATTTT
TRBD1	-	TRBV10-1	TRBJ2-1	CASSKDRTYNEQFF	TGCGCCAGCAGTAAGGACAGGACCTACAATGAGCAGTTCTTC
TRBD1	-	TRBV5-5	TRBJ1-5	CASRMGDREVQPQHF	TGTGCCAGCAGGATGGGGGACAGGGAGGTCCAGCCCCAGCATTTT
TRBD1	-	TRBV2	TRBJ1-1	CASSERGRGPSEAFF	TGTGCCAGCAGTGAAAGAGGCAGGGGGCCGTCCGAAGCTTTCTTT
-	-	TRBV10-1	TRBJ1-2	CARRQVGRTYGYTF	TGCGCCAGGAGACAGGTAGGTCGAACTTATGGCTACACCTTC
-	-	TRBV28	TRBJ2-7	CASSYPGRRYEQYF	TGTGCCAGCAGTTACCCGGGGAGGAGGTACGAGCAGTACTTC
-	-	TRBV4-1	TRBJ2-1	CASSQRGLGSNEQFF	TGCGCCAGCAGCCAACGAGGACTCGGGTCCAATGAGCAGTTCTTC
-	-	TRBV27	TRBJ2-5	CASSQDSRQETQYF	TGTGCCAGCAGTCAAGACAGCCGGCAAGAGACCCAGTACTTC
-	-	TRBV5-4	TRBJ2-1	CASSQGSGGSSYNEQFF	TGTGCCAGCAGCCAAGGAAGCGGAGGTAGCTCCTACAATGAGCAGTTCTTC
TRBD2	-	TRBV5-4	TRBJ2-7	CASSSGLARTYEQYF	TGTGCCAGCAGCTCGGGACTAGCGAGAACCTACGAGCAGTACTTC
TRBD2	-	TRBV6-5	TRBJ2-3	CATGLAGGTDTQYF	TGTGCCACCGGACTAGCGGGAGGCACAGATACGCAGTATTTT
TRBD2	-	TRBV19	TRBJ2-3	CASSIMLAGEWSTDTQYF	TGTGCCAGTAGTATTATGCTAGCGGGAGAATGGAGCACAGATACGCAGTATTTT
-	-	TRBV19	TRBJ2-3	CASSRQVTDTQYF	TGTGCCAGTAGTAGACAGGTCACAGATACGCAGTATTTT
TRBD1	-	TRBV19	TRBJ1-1	CASSFRDRITEAFF	TGTGCCAGTAGTTTCCGGGACAGGATCACTGAAGCTTTCTTT
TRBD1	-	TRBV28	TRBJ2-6	CASSSPKDRDRPGANVLTF	TGTGCCAGCAGTTCTCCTAAGGACAGGGATAGACCTGGGGCCAACGTCCTGACTTTC
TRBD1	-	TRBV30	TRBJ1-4	CAWSVGQGATNEKLFF	TGTGCCTGGAGTGTGGGACAGGGGGCAACTAATGAAAAACTGTTTTTT
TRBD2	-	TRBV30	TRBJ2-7	CAWGLAGVTYEQYF	TGTGCCTGGGGGCTAGCGGGAGTCACCTACGAGCAGTACTTC
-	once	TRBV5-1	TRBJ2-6	CASSLAESGANVLTF	TGCGCCAGCAGCTTGGCGGAGTCTGGGGCCAACGTCCTGACTTTC
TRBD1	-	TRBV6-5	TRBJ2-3	CASGGTGGADTQYF	TGTGCCAGCGGGGGGACAGGGGGCGCGGATACGCAGTATTTT
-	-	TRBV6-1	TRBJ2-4	CASSVDPEGNIQYF	TGTGCCAGCAGTGTTGACCCGGAGGGAAACATTCAGTACTTC
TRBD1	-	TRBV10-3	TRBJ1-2	CAITTTGAGYGYTF	TGTGCCATCACCACGACAGGGGCGGGCTATGGCTACACCTTC
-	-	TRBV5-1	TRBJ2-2	CASSLWQGGMAGELFF	TGCGCCAGCAGCTTGTGGCAGGGGGGCATGGCCGGGGAGCTGTTTTTT
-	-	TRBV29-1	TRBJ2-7	CSVDGQGHEQYF	TGCAGCGTTGACGGCCAGGGCCACGAGCAGTACTTC
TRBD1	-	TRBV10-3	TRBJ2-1	CAIRRDSYNEQFF	TGTGCCATCAGGAGGGACAGTTACAATGAGCAGTTCTTC
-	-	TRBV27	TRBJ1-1	CASTWGRAEAFF	TGTGCCAGCACGTGGGGGAGGGCTGAAGCTTTCTTT